The 10 T cell receptor beta chains presented below share a single source sample, sequenced in a study of T cells after posttransplantation cyclophosphamide. Profiling relied on immunoSEQ multiplex PCR, and the TCRdb table lists in-frame clones only, not all of them. The sample comprises tens of thousands of clones, about 90% of which are singletons, and approximately 8% rests with the top ten. Controls had myeloablative marrow grafts with methotrexate and calcineurin inhibitor, sampled at 1 year. The material was PBMCs, obtained after an allogeneic stem cell transplant with a calcineurin inhibitor and methotrexate. These receptor sequences come from a female patient aged 50-59 years who received an allogeneic stem cell transplant from an unrelated donor, was CMV-positive, and had chronic GVHD only. Some T cells may be transferred from the graft donor.

This chain uses TRBV14 with TRBJ2-5, with D unclear. This CDR3 is 13 amino acids long. V was trimmed by 1 base and J by 5 bases, leaving 8 bases between them. Looked up from germline, CDR1 is SGHDN and CDR2 is FVKESK. The CDR3 nucleotides are TGTGCCAGCAGCCAAGGGCTGTTGGAGACCCAGTACTTC. It encodes CASSQGLLETQYF. Using reference TRBV14 and TRBJ2-5 for the parts outside the CDR3, the full variable domain is EAGVTQFPSHSVIEKGQTVTLRCDPISGHDNLYWYRRVMGKEIKFLLHFVKESKQDESGMPNNRFLAERTGGTYSTLKVQPAELEDSGVYFCASSQGLLETQYFGPGTRLLVL.

This sequence joins TRBV18 and TRBJ2-3; D might be TRBD1 (5 bases). This CDR3 has 14 amino acids. Per germline, CDR1 KGHSH and CDR2 LQKENI. The V and J ends lost 0 bases and 1 base respectively, with 5 bases between them. This CDR3 is CASSPPGRTDTQYF. The CDR3 nucleotides are TGTGCCAGCTCACCACCGGGGCGCACAGATACGCAGTATTTT.

The chain employs TRBV9 and TRBJ2-1; 7 bases align to TRBD2. The CDR3 runs 16 residues. V gave up 0 bases and J gave up 7 bases; unmatched junction bases: 10. Germline CDR1 and CDR2: SGDLS and YYNGEE. In DNA form, the CDR3 reads TGTGCCAGCAGCGTAGTCCTGGGGGGAGGGCCGAATGAGCAGTTCTTC. It is translated as CASSVVLGGGPNEQFF.

The sample holds one count of this clone. The chain has TRBV5-1 and TRBJ2-7; tentatively, D is TRBD1 (5 bases). CDR1 is SGHRS, CDR2 YFSETQ, per germline. Deletions cut 1 base from V and 0 bases from J, with 8 bases between. The CDR3 sequence is 14 residues long. CDR3 amino acids: CASSLYRNSYEQYF. The CDR3 coding sequence is TGCGCCAGCAGCTTGTACAGGAACTCCTACGAGCAGTACTTC.

This clone was counted only a few times. The V gene is TRBV28, the J gene TRBJ2-5, with a tentative D call TRBD1 (6 bases). V gave up 1 base and J gave up 1 base, with 13 bases separating them. The CDR3 has 16 residues. Germline V gene data show CDR1 as MDHEN and CDR2 as SYDVKM. CDR3 sequence (DNA): TGTGCCAGCAGTTTATTGTGGGTGGGGGCCCAAGAGACCCAGTACTTC. This translates into CASSLLWVGAQETQYF.

The genes are TRBV5-8 and TRBJ1-5; D is unresolved. Germline assignment: CDR1 SGHTS and CDR2 YDEGEE. The V gene lost 1 base and the J gene lost 0 bases, with 8 bases spanning the gap. CDR3 length: 15 residues. The CDR3 spells CASSLRGDSNQPQHF. The CDR3 nucleotides read TGTGCCAGCAGCTTGCGGGGAGATAGCAATCAGCCCCAGCATTTT.

The rearrangement links TRBV5-1 to TRBJ2-1; possibly TRBD1 for D (6 bases). The V and J ends lost 0 bases and 2 bases respectively, with 15 bases between them. CDR1 and CDR2 (germline): SGHRS, YFSETQ. The CDR3 covers 17 residues. This CDR3 reads CASSLGYRAGAYNEQFF. As DNA, the CDR3 is TGCGCCAGCAGCTTGGGCTACAGGGCCGGCGCCTACAATGAGCAGTTCTTC.

This chain links TRBV5-1 with TRBJ1-1; D ambiguous. The germline V gene has CDR1 SGHRS and CDR2 YFSETQ. Trimming cost V 3 bases and J 0 bases, with 12 bases left between them. CDR3 length: 15 residues. The CDR3 reads CASSWSRVLNTEAFF. CDR3 nucleotide sequence: TGCGCCAGCAGCTGGTCGAGGGTCTTGAACACTGAAGCTTTCTTT.

The chain uses TRBV27 and TRBJ1-1, with D possibly matching TRBD1 (5 bases). This CDR3 is built from 16 residues. V lost 5 bases, J lost 1 base, and 17 bases lay in between. Germline lookup yields CDR1 MNHEY and CDR2 SMNVEV (reference sequence). CDR3 nucleotides: TGTGCCAGCAGTGGTGGGACTGTTTCTAGGAACACTGAAGCTTTCTTT. Translating gives CASSGGTVSRNTEAFF.

The CDR3 loop is CASTKKPQGLYGYTF. The DNA of the CDR3 is TGTGCCAGTACCAAAAAACCCCAGGGGTTATATGGCTACACCTTC. The V and J genes are TRBV19 and TRBJ1-2, with D perhaps TRBD1 (6 bases). The CDR3 length is 15 residues. CDR1 LNHDA and CDR2 SQIVND come from the germline V gene (reference sequence). V was shortened by 7 bases and J by 5 bases, with 20 bases between the two germline ends.